A selection of T cell receptor beta chains follows, all from one sample in a study of T cells in Graves' hyperthyroidism and ophthalmopathy. TCRdb ran MiXCR on the multiplex PCR reads and lists one entry per CDR3 protein. This table has 620,000 or so distinct CDR3 sequences, more than 12% appearing once. The sample was blood. The source of these receptors is a woman aged 50 to 60 with Graves' ophthalmopathy. Both conserved end residues are trimmed from each CDR3.

v_call cdr3_aa
TRBV20-1 SARDDLRGTDTQY
TRBV5-1 ASSLVDGRPSSYNEQF
TRBV2 ASSTGASQGGAF
TRBV24-1 ATSETGPDTDTQY
TRBV2 ASSQGAGNEQF
TRBV15 ATSRGTGEKNTEAF
TRBV7-9 ASSLGLAGQITDTQY
TRBV20-1 SALGATGNSYNEQF
TRBV6-2/TRBV6-3 ASSFPKHEQF
TRBV28 ASSDFGTGLQPQH
TRBV9 ASSVGSGSGYEQF
TRBV19 ASRKGQGQF
TRBV7-2 ASRRSGRHEQY
TRBV19 ASRKVLATNEKLF
TRBV28 ASSFSSGRAEAF
TRBV6-5 ASSYDQYGNEQF
TRBV10-3 AINRSGGAGEQY
TRBV27 ASSLSLLDTDTQY
TRBV24-1 ATSGAGVDYEQY
TRBV18 ASSLSGQGADNSPLH
TRBV12-3/TRBV12-4 ASSPPGTGGNEQF
TRBV30 AWSLLGQSSYEQY
TRBV7-6 ASSLATGLAETQY
TRBV20-1 SARVRRGTDTQY
TRBV12-3/TRBV12-4 ASSLGLAGVSTGELF
TRBV18 ASSPGSWERNEQY
TRBV28 ASRRRGVNNEQF
TRBV20-1 SARKIAGGFVDTQY
TRBV12-3/TRBV12-4 ASSSGTSGTPRTDTQY
TRBV27 ATNSGANVLT
TRBV28 ASSLYFLAASTDTQY
TRBV6-1 ASSRITNRGSAEAF
TRBV4-2 ASSQGGLDTEAF
TRBV7-3 ASSLTFGGRAYNEQF
TRBV30 AWKENHRNTEAF
TRBV30 AWSVLGSEAF
TRBV19 ASSKSSGQETQY
TRBV29-1 SSMAGDEQY
TRBV4-2 ASSQGGGEADTQY
TRBV28 ASNPGTGTVDQPQH
TRBV28 ASSWVQNTEAF
TRBV30 AWSTDSNQPQH
TRBV9 ASSVGQVNQPQH
TRBV20-1 SATGRGDRVYNEQF
TRBV20-1 SANKAGGIWYEQY
TRBV2 ASSGVTLDGELF
TRBV5-1 ASMVGSSNTDTQY
TRBV18 ASSPNTAPIGEQY
TRBV7-8 ASSLMSAGAADEQY
TRBV7-2 ASSLFWRPGGNEQF
TRBV12-3/TRBV12-4 ASSYGDSSGANVLT
TRBV19 ASSTGGLRLRTEAF